This TCR beta chain is drawn from a study of beta chain features in type 1 diabetes. Study at large: The number of sorted cells examined across all samples was around 110 million.

Study conclusions and caveats: Cells with high TCR expression could be over-represented when cDNA is sequenced. Whether HLA type affects TCRB rearrangement stayed undetermined in the present work.

Sorting with CD45RO/CCR7/CD25/CD127/CD95/CD27 yielded naive, central memory, regulatory and stem-like memory CD4+ cells. This CDR3 has 16 amino acids. The germline gives CDR1 SGHRS, CDR2 YFSETQ. V lost 0 bases, J lost 3 bases, and 6 bases stayed unmatched. This clone was seen a handful of times. As yet, its antigen is unknown. Sequencing targeted expressed TCRB transcripts, as all isolated RNA had been reverse transcribed. Only in-frame clones appear in the TCRdb table, and some are missing; sequencing was by immunoSEQ multiplex PCR. The profile shows 300,000 to 350,000 clones, about 15% of them singletons.

The chain uses TRBV5-1 and TRBJ1-1; 9 bases fit TRBD1. This TCR was sampled from a man between 25 and 39 years old in good health. Input material: central memory CD4+ T cells from blood. Written as DNA, the CDR3 is TGCGCCAGCAGCTTGGCTAGGGGACAGGGCCACACTGAAGCTTTCTTT. As protein: CASSLARGQGHTEAFF.